This paragraph covers one T cell receptor (beta chain) sequence. The data were produced by immunoSEQ multiplex PCR, yet TCRdb's version contains in-frame clones alone and is incomplete. Of fewer than 45,000 clones detected, 91% appear once; the ten largest clones hold around 0.45%. The sample originates from a study of T cell changes during pregnancy in multiple sclerosis. The CDR3 is made up of 14 amino acids. Deletions cut 3 bases from V and 1 base from J, with 9 bases between. In germline, CDR1 is SGHAT, CDR2 FQNNGV. The rearrangement links TRBV11-2 to TRBJ1-2; D call uncertain. This sequence was found in a female donor in good health, enrolled as a control in a pregnancy study. The starting material was CD4+ T cells from peripheral blood mononuclear cells, obtained in the second trimester of pregnancy. The CDR3 coding sequence is TGTGCCAGCAGCTTTCGCGGTTATAACTATGGCTACACCTTC. It translates to CASSFRGYNYGYTF.